These T cell receptor beta chains were read from a single sample in a study of human T cells and chemical hapten exposure. TCRdb reprocessed the RACE reads with MiXCR, giving one entry per CDR3 protein. Of approximately 110,000 distinct CDR3 sequences listed, 30% to 35% were seen once; the top ten hold around 2.5%. The sequences come from whole blood, collected in connection with sensitization to the hapten diphenylcyclopropenone (DPC). These receptors were obtained from a man in his forties with alopecia areata. Some clones in this sample may be carry-over from other donors' samples. Both conserved end residues are part of each CDR3. A D gene is named only where the DNA matches it firmly. The listing skips clone size in some rows; elsewhere it reads once, few, many or a size class.

size | J | V | D | DNA | CDR3
- | TRBJ2-3 | TRBV12-3/TRBV12-4 | - | TGTGCCAGCAGTTTCGGGGGCACAGATACGCAGTATTTT | CASSFGGTDTQYF
- | TRBJ2-7 | TRBV20-1 | TRBD2 | TGCAGTGCCCGGGTAGCGGGGAGTCCCTACGAGCAGTACTTC | CSARVAGSPYEQYF
- | TRBJ2-3 | TRBV12-3/TRBV12-4 | - | TGTGCCAGCAGTTTCCAGGGTTACACAGATACGCAGTATTTT | CASSFQGYTDTQYF
few | TRBJ2-6 | TRBV7-9 | - | TGTGCCAGCAGCCCGCCCGGTGGCTCTGGGGCCAACGTCCTGACTTTC | CASSPPGGSGANVLTF
few | TRBJ2-2 | TRBV6-4 | - | TGTGCCAGCAGTGCCGAATCGAACACCGGGGAGCTGTTTTTT | CASSAESNTGELFF
few | TRBJ2-1 | TRBV6-5 | TRBD2 | TGTGCCAGCAGGGCGCCTAGCGGGAGGGTCCTCAGGGAGAAGGGTGAGCAGTTCTTC | CASRAPSGRVLREKGEQFF
few | TRBJ2-7 | TRBV20-1 | TRBD2 | TGCAGTGCTAGAGAACTAGCGAGAACCTACGAGCAGTACTTC | CSARELARTYEQYF
few | TRBJ2-1 | TRBV12-3/TRBV12-4 | - | TGTGCCAGCAGTTTCTACAGGGCGGACAATGAGCAGTTCTTC | CASSFYRADNEQFF
few | TRBJ1-1 | TRBV11-1 | TRBD1 | TGTGCCAGCAGCTTAAGACTACAGGGGACACTGAACACTGAAGCTTTCTTT | CASSLRLQGTLNTEAFF
- | TRBJ2-4 | TRBV6-2/TRBV6-3 | TRBD2 | TGTGCCAGCAGTTCTACGGGACTACTAGCCAAAAACATTCAGTACTTC | CASSSTGLLAKNIQYF
- | TRBJ2-1 | TRBV5-4 | - | TGTGCCAGCAGCGCCCAGAATGAGCAGTTCTTC | CASSAQNEQFF
- | TRBJ2-3 | TRBV29-1 | - | TGCAGCGTTGAAGATAGCACGGATACGCAGTATTTT | CSVEDSTDTQYF
few | TRBJ1-2 | TRBV29-1 | - | TGCAGCGTTGAGGGAGGGTCTAACTATGGCTACACCTTC | CSVEGGSNYGYTF
few | TRBJ2-4 | TRBV2 | - | TGTGCCAGCAACCCGACAGTAGCCAAAAACATTCAGTACTTC | CASNPTVAKNIQYF
- | TRBJ2-1 | TRBV6-5 | TRBD2 | TGTGCCAGCAGGGGCCTAGCGGCCGGGAGGACCAACAATGAGCAGTTCTTC | CASRGLAAGRTNNEQFF
- | TRBJ1-4 | TRBV6-6 | - | TGTGCCAGCATCGGGAATGAAAAACTGTTTTTT | CASIGNEKLFF
- | TRBJ2-3 | TRBV11-3 | TRBD2 | TGTGCCAGCAGCTCCGGGACTAGCGGGAGGGCCCCAGATACGCAGTATTTT | CASSSGTSGRAPDTQYF
- | TRBJ2-4 | TRBV7-2 | - | TGTGCCAGCAATATTGGTGGGGAAAACATTCAGTACTTC | CASNIGGENIQYF
- | TRBJ2-5 | TRBV19 | - | TGTGCCAGTAGTATGGGTTCGCCAGGGGAGACCCAGTACTTC | CASSMGSPGETQYF
few | TRBJ2-3 | TRBV11-2 | - | TGTGCCAGCAGCTCCCCTAAGGACTACGCTAGGACGCAGTATTTT | CASSSPKDYARTQYF
few | TRBJ2-3 | TRBV5-4 | - | TGTGCCAGCAGCCCAGTGGGCGGACTCAGCACAGATACGCAGTATTTT | CASSPVGGLSTDTQYF
- | TRBJ2-2 | TRBV2 | TRBD2 | TGTGCCAGCAGTTCGGGGGGGGACACCGGGGAGCTGTTTTTT | CASSSGGDTGELFF
- | TRBJ1-4 | TRBV6-5 | - | TGTGCCAGCAGTCAAGATCGCGGACATTCTGAAAAACTGTTTTTT | CASSQDRGHSEKLFF
- | TRBJ1-1 | TRBV4-3 | - | TGCGCCAGCAGCCAAGTGTTCGGGGCTGAAGCTTTCTTT | CASSQVFGAEAFF
- | TRBJ2-3 | TRBV28 | TRBD2 | TGTGCCAGCAGTGGGGTACTGGGACTAGCGGGAGGTGGAGATACGCAGTATTTT | CASSGVLGLAGGGDTQYF
few | TRBJ2-1 | TRBV7-2 | TRBD2 | TGTGCCAGCAGCTTAGCGGGGACTAGCGGGTTCTCCTACAATGAGCAGTTCTTC | CASSLAGTSGFSYNEQFF
- | TRBJ2-1 | TRBV29-1 | TRBD2 | TGCAGCGGTAATCCCGGGACTAGCGGCTACAATGAGCAGTTCTTC | CSGNPGTSGYNEQFF
few | TRBJ2-7 | TRBV20-1 | TRBD1 | TGCAGTGCTAGAGATTTGGGACAGGGGCACGAGCAGTACTTC | CSARDLGQGHEQYF
few | TRBJ2-3 | TRBV7-9 | - | TGTGCCAGCAGGCCGACTTCAGATACGCAGTATTTT | CASRPTSDTQYF